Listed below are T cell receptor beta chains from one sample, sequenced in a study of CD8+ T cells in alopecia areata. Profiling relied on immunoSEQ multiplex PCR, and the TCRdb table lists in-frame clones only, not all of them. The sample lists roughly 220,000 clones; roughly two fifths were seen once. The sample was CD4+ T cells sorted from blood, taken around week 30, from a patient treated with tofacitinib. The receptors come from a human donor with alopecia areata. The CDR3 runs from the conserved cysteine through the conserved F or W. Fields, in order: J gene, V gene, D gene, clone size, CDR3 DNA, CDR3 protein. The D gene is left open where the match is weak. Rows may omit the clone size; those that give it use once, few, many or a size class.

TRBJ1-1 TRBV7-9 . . TGTGCCAGCAGCTTAGACCCCGGGAACACTGAAGCTTTCTTT CASSLDPGNTEAFF
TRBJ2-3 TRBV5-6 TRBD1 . TGTGCCAGCAGCATCTTACCGGGACAGGGGACAGATACGCAGTATTTT CASSILPGQGTDTQYF
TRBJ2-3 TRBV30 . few TGTGCCTGGAGTCCTCTCACAGCTAGCACAGATACGCAGTATTTT CAWSPLTASTDTQYF
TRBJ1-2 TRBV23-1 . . TGCGCCAGCAGTCAAAACAGGCCGGCTAACTATGGCTACACCTTC CASSQNRPANYGYTF
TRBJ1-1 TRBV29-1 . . TGCAGCGTCGAATTAACAGGGTCTGGTGAAGCTTTCTTT CSVELTGSGEAFF
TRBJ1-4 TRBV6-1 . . TGTGCCAGCAGTGAAGCAGAGGGATTCGGTGAAAAACTGTTTTTT CASSEAEGFGEKLFF
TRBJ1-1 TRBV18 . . TGTGCCAGCTCAACGCAGGGCGGGACTGAAGCTTTCTTT CASSTQGGTEAFF
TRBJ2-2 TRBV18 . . TGTGCCAGCTCACCAAGAACCGGGTCGAGTAACACCGGGGAGCTGTTTTTT CASSPRTGSSNTGELFF
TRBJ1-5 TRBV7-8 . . TGTGCCAGCTCCCGCGGAGGGGCCACGAATCAGCCCCAGCATTTT CASSRGGATNQPQHF
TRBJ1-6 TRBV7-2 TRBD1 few TGTGCCAGCAGCTTAGCGCAGGGGGCCCCCCTCCACTTT CASSLAQGAPLHF
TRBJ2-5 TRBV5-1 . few TGCGCCAGCGGGAAGCGGACGATGCCCCGAGAGACCCAGTACTTC CASGKRTMPRETQYF
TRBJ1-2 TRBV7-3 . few TGTGCCAGCAGCTTCGAACGGGGGAGTGGCTACACCTTC CASSFERGSGYTF
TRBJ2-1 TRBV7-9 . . TGTGCCAGCAGCTACGGGGGTCACGCGGGGGCCACGAATGAGCAGTTCTTC CASSYGGHAGATNEQFF
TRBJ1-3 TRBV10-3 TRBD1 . TGTGCCACGGGACAGGGGCTTTCTGGAAACACCATATATTTT CATGQGLSGNTIYF
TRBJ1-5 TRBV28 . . TGTGCCAGCTCCCAGGGTGGGGGGGCAGGTCAGCCCCAGCATTTT CASSQGGGAGQPQHF
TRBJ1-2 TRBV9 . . TGTGCCAGCAGCGTACGAGGGTCTAACTATGGCTACACCTTC CASSVRGSNYGYTF
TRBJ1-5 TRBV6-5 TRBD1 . TGTGCCAGCAGTGGCGGACAGGGCAGAAGTCAGCCCCAGCATTTT CASSGGQGRSQPQHF
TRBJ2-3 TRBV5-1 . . TGCGCCAGCAGCTTCGGGGAATACACAGATACGCAGTATTTT CASSFGEYTDTQYF
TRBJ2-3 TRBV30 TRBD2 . TGTGCCTGGAGTTTTGGGACTAGCGGACCCACAGATACGCAGTATTTT CAWSFGTSGPTDTQYF
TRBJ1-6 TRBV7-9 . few TGTGCCAGCAGCTTAGCGATGCTCAATTCACCCCTCCACTTT CASSLAMLNSPLHF